The entry below gives a single TCR beta chain sequence along with its context. Its target antigen remains unknown. No much larger clone is present one base from it, and per-base qualities are unavailable. This sample is part of a study of CD8 T cells in ankylosing spondylitis (TCRdb year 2017). With respect to the entire study: To find TCR variants linked to disease, the study profiled T cell receptor beta repertoires in ankylosing spondylitis patients and healthy donors. Samples of peripheral blood were taken, and for ankylosing spondylitis patients, synovial fluid was collected as well. The full study cohort was made up of under 30 ankylosing spondylitis patients and 108 healthy donors. The investigation overall reported the following: The disease-linked clones showed a CD8+ phenotype and occurred at relatively low frequencies in peripheral blood. Blood from ankylosing spondylitis patients appeared to be characterized by a TCR beta motif composed of roughly eight highly homologous amino acid variants. Some TCR beta motif variants had previously been reported in synovial fluid and blood of reactive arthritis patients, which suggested common disease-initiation mechanisms. According to the report, matched synovial fluid samples from ankylosing spondylitis patients were significantly enriched for the disease-linked clones.

Instrument on record: Illumina HiSeq 2500. TCR beta libraries were prepared by quantitative 5'-RACE with molecular barcodes. Regarding the original processing steps: A new computational method, built on a probabilistic model of VDJ rearrangement, was used to identify disease-linked TCR variants. The public reads were reprocessed in TCRdb via fastp at Q25 and MiXCR, keeping in-frame beta chains. Entries that share a CDR3 protein sequence are merged under the most common genes and DNA. These V and J calls originate from TCRdb's pipeline instead of the authors' own analysis. This sample has a few hundred thousand distinct CDR3 sequences in its table, and roughly 10% of those were observed once. The top ten clones comprise roughly 6.8% of the sample. The sequence was obtained from a male donor with ankylosing spondylitis or in good health (not recorded which). Input material: blood, either unsorted or a sorted T cell fraction (not recorded which).

The DNA sequence is given as TGTGCCACCAGCTCTAGCGGGGGCCAGCCCCTCAAGCAGTACTTC. The resulting protein is CATSSSGGQPLKQYF. The chain was built from TRBV24-1 and TRBJ2-7; 10 middle bases align to TRBD2. The CDR3 spans 15 residues, from the cysteine through the phenylalanine. Of the read, only the CDR3 DNA is kept; its 45 bases are in frame from base 1. CDR1 KGHDR and CDR2 SFDVKD were looked up in the germline V gene. Germline trimming amounts to 7 bases on V and 8 bases on J, with 13 as the count of junction bases outside the gene matches.